These 32 T cell receptor beta chains came from one sample sequenced in a study of T cell responses to AZD1222 COVID-19 vaccine. The repertoire was sequenced with immunoSEQ multiplex PCR; TCRdb's copy has only in-frame clones and lacks some. In the table there are around 100,000 clones, less than 90% of which are singletons. The specimen comprised peripheral blood, sampled on day 0 of AZD1222 vaccination. The receptors were gathered from an adult in good health.

V usage is TRBV7-9 and J usage is TRBJ1-1; 9 nucleotides match TRBD1. Unmatched junction bases numbered 3, after V lost 5 bases and J lost 2 bases. Germline assignment: CDR1 SEHNR and CDR2 FQNEAQ (reference sequence). CDR3 length equals 14 residues. CDR3 in DNA: TGTGCCAGCAGCCGGGGACAGGGAAACACTGAAGCTTTCTTT. Translated: CASSRGQGNTEAFF.

The chain joins TRBV19 to TRBJ2-7; D might be TRBD2 (6 bases). The CDR3 length is 13 residues. Germline lookup yields CDR1 LNHDA and CDR2 SQIVND (reference sequence). Trimming took off 3 bases at V and 4 bases at J, with 10 bases between the two ends. CDR3 sequence reads: CASSIPGGYEQYF. The DNA for the CDR3 is TGTGCCAGTAGTATTCCAGGAGGGTACGAGCAGTACTTC.

The chain recombines TRBV18 with TRBJ2-1, with no clear D. Germline lookup yields CDR1 KGHSH and CDR2 LQKENI. This CDR3 has 15 amino acids. The ends were cut back, 4 bases at V and 9 bases at J, with 19 bases in the middle. The CDR3 loop is CASSLYRLSTSEQFF. The CDR3 region has the DNA TGTGCCAGCTCACTTTACAGACTGTCGACAAGTGAGCAGTTCTTC.

The chain's CDR3 is CASSSDWGGGTTSYNEQFF. The CDR3 DNA sequence: TGTGCCAGCAGTTCCGATTGGGGGGGCGGGACCACTTCCTACAATGAGCAGTTCTTC. V and J are TRBV28 and TRBJ2-1; possible D gene TRBD2, 7 bases. Germline V gene data show CDR1 as MDHEN and CDR2 as SYDVKM. V was clipped by 4 bases and J by 1 base, with 23 bases between them. This CDR3 has 19 amino acids.

This chain connects TRBV4-3 to TRBJ1-1; no clear D. The ends were cut back, 1 base at V and 1 base at J, with 10 bases in the middle. The CDR3 is made up of 15 amino acids. Germline values: CDR1 LGHNA, CDR2 YSLEER. The CDR3 DNA reads TGCGCCAGCAGCCAAGTCGGGCCGGGGAACACTGAAGCTTTCTTT. Its protein is CASSQVGPGNTEAFF.

V is TRBV4-2 and J is TRBJ2-1, with 8 bases identical to TRBD2. The CDR3 runs to 14 residues. The V segment lost 1 base and the J segment 7 bases; nucleotides outside the gene matches: 3. Germline CDR1 is LGHNA and CDR2 is YNFKEQ. Written as DNA, the CDR3 is TGTGCCAGCAGCCAAGCCGGGGGGGCTAATGAGCAGTTCTTC. This gives the protein CASSQAGGANEQFF.

The chain uses TRBV18 and TRBJ2-7; no definite D call. V lost 3 bases and J lost 3, with 12 bases in between. CDR1 and CDR2 (germline): KGHSH, LQKENI. CDR3 size: 14 residues. The CDR3 DNA sequence: TGTGCCAGCTCACCCCCGGAAGGGATCTACGAGCAGTACTTC. Translating it yields CASSPPEGIYEQYF.

The chain uses TRBV15 and TRBJ2-5; unclear D gene. The germline gives CDR1 LNHNV, CDR2 YYDKDF (reference sequence). V lost 5 bases, J lost 3 bases, and 13 bases lay in between. This CDR3 has 14 residues. CDR3 residues: CATSPPLGEETQYF. The DNA for the CDR3 is TGTGCCACCAGCCCTCCTCTAGGAGAAGAGACCCAGTACTTC.

This chain links TRBV7-2 with TRBJ1-1; no firm D call. With 4 bases removed from V and 1 base from J, the gap between germline ends came to 7 bases. The CDR3 consists of 13 residues. The germline CDR1 and CDR2 sequences are SGHTA and FQGNSA. The CDR3 region is CASSSRRNTEAFF. The CDR3 DNA reads as TGTGCCAGCAGCTCCAGACGGAACACTGAAGCTTTCTTT.

The chain has TRBV14 and TRBJ2-7; no clear D gene. The V end was cut by 1 base, the J end by 0 bases, with 10 bases between. The length of the CDR3 is 15 residues. Germline-derived CDR1 and CDR2 are SGHDN and FVKESK. The CDR3 DNA reads as TGTGCCAGCAGCCAAGTGGATGCTTACTCCTACGAGCAGTACTTC. The encoded protein is CASSQVDAYSYEQYF.

The rearrangement uses TRBV29-1 and TRBJ2-5; TRBD2 agrees at 8 bases. CDR3 length: 14 amino acids. V lost 2 bases, J lost 5 bases, and 7 bases stayed unmatched. CDR1 SQVTM and CDR2 ANQGSEA come from the germline V gene. The CDR3 nucleotides are TGCAGCGTTGAAAGCCGGACTAGCTGGGAGACCCAGTACTTC. This codes for CSVESRTSWETQYF.

CDR3 loop: CASSLGLAAYNEQFF. The CDR3 DNA is TGTGCCAGCAGCTTAGGGCTAGCAGCATACAATGAGCAGTTCTTC. The chain combines TRBV7-9 with TRBJ2-1; D possibly corresponds to TRBD2 (5 bases). The ends were cut back, 1 base at V and 4 bases at J, with 11 bases in the middle. This CDR3 has 15 residues. Germline V gene sequence: CDR1 SEHNR, CDR2 FQNEAQ (reference sequence). The variable domain in full, completed from reference TRBV7-9 and TRBJ2-1, reads DTGVSQNPRHKITKRGQNVTFRCDPISEHNRLYWYRQTLGQGPEFLTYFQNEAQLEKSRLLSDRFSAERPKGSFSTLEIQRTEQGDSAMYLCASSLGLAAYNEQFFGPGTRLTVL.

The chain's CDR3 is CASSYWDSSYEQYF. Here the CDR3 DNA reads TGTGCCAGCAGTTACTGGGACAGCTCCTACGAGCAGTACTTC. The chain recombines TRBV6-5 with TRBJ2-7, with TRBD1 matching 7 bases. J gave up 0 bases and V 1 base, and 0 bases lay outside the gene matches. The CDR3 has 14 amino acids. Germline-derived CDR1 and CDR2 are MNHEY and SVGAGI.

The chain employs TRBV19 and TRBJ1-2, with 10 bases lining up with TRBD1. From germline, CDR1 is LNHDA and CDR2 SQIVND (reference sequence). J gave up 1 base and V 4 bases, and 3 bases lay outside the gene matches. This CDR3 contains 15 residues. The CDR3 reads CASSTGTGVNYGYTF. CDR3 bases: TGTGCCAGTAGTACCGGGACAGGGGTTAACTATGGCTACACCTTC.

V is TRBV6-2 or TRBV6-3 and J is TRBJ2-3; perhaps TRBD2 as D (6 bases). V dropped 5 bases and J dropped 6 bases, with 18 bases sitting between them. The CDR3 contains 15 residues. The V gene's germline CDR1 is MNHEY and CDR2 SVGEGT. CDR3 residues: CASSLIGAGRDTQYF. The CDR3 DNA reads TGTGCCAGCAGTCTCATTGGGGCAGGGAGGGATACGCAGTATTTT.

The rearrangement uses TRBV30 and TRBJ2-1; 11 positions match TRBD2. Germline V gene lookup returns CDR1 GTSNPN and CDR2 SVGIG (reference sequence). This CDR3 is built from 14 residues. With 4 bases clipped from V and 8 bases from J, the junction kept 7 bases outside the gene matches. This chain's CDR3 is CAWTTSGGGYEQFF. The CDR3 bases are TGTGCCTGGACTACTAGCGGGGGTGGGTATGAGCAGTTCTTC.

V usage is TRBV14 and J usage is TRBJ2-2; D call uncertain. Trimming shortened V by 1 base and J by 1 base, and 19 bases separated the two germline ends. The CDR3 contains 19 residues. Germline-derived CDR1 and CDR2 are SGHDN and FVKESK. CDR3 region: CASSQGLAAAPGNTGELFF. The CDR3 nucleotides are TGTGCCAGCAGCCAAGGGCTGGCCGCAGCACCGGGGAACACCGGGGAGCTGTTTTTT.

This clone showed up just once. This chain uses TRBV5-5 with TRBJ2-3; D is ambiguous. The CDR3 loop spans 13 amino acids. V lost 4 bases and J lost 1, with 7 bases in between. Looked up from germline, CDR1 is SGHKS and CDR2 is YYEKEE (reference sequence). The CDR3 loop reads CASSTSRTDTQYF. Here the CDR3 DNA reads TGTGCCAGCAGCACAAGTCGCACAGATACGCAGTATTTT.

The genes are TRBV2 and TRBJ2-1, with unresolved D. V was pared by 8 bases and J by 9 bases, with 17 bases between. The CDR3 is 13 residues long. Germline assignment: CDR1 SNHLY and CDR2 FYNNEI. Here the CDR3 reads CASQPTDSGEQFF. DNA for the CDR3: TGTGCCAGCCAACCTACAGATTCCGGTGAGCAGTTCTTC.

The chain is built from TRBV30 and TRBJ2-6; 8 bases are a match to TRBD1. V lost 0 bases to trimming and J lost 0 bases; unmatched junction nucleotides: 4. This CDR3 has 17 residues. Looked up from germline, CDR1 is GTSNPN and CDR2 is SVGIG (reference sequence). The CDR3 loop is CAWSVHTGGSGANVLTF. CDR3 DNA: TGTGCCTGGAGTGTACATACAGGGGGCTCTGGGGCCAACGTCCTGACTTTC.

This sequence joins TRBV7-2 and TRBJ2-2, with D possibly called TRBD1 or TRBD2 (5 bases each). The CDR3 contains 17 residues. Between the trimmed V and J ends, which lost 5 bases and 4 bases, there was a span of 20 bases. Germline lookup yields CDR1 SGHTA and CDR2 FQGNSA. Written as DNA, the CDR3 is TGTGCCAGCAGCCTAGATGGGGGTAGCGTCGGCACCGGGGAGCTGTTTTTT. Its translation is CASSLDGGSVGTGELFF.

With respect to this clone: The same CDR3 can be traced to other DNA sequences in this sample. The chain has TRBV6-6 and TRBJ1-2, with 11 bases matching TRBD1. The V segment lost 3 bases and the J segment 8 bases; nucleotides outside the gene matches: 2. Germline loops: CDR1 MNHNY, CDR2 SVGAGI (reference sequence). The CDR3 extends over 13 amino acids. The CDR3 DNA follows: TGTGCCAGCAGTTATGGGACAGGGGGAGGCTACACCTTC. Amino acids: CASSYGTGGGYTF.

The V and J genes are TRBV7-9 and TRBJ1-2, with D unclear. Germline V CDR1 and CDR2: SEHNR, FQNEAQ (reference sequence). V was clipped by 10 bases and J by 0 bases, with 3 bases between them. The CDR3 runs to 10 residues. The CDR3: CATANYGYTF. CDR3 nucleotides: TGTGCCACAGCTAACTATGGCTACACCTTC.

The rearrangement uses TRBV7-3 and TRBJ2-3; 8 bases are a match to TRBD2. The trim removed 4 bases at V and 1 base at J, leaving 7 bases unmatched. From germline, CDR1 is SGHTA and CDR2 FQGTGA. The CDR3 length is 16 residues. CDR3 DNA sequence: TGTGCCAGCAGCTCGGTGGCGGGAGGCGGCACAGATACGCAGTATTTT. Its protein product is CASSSVAGGGTDTQYF.

V is TRBV18 and J is TRBJ1-2, with a possible D match to TRBD1 (5 bases). The CDR3 runs to 14 residues. Looked up from germline, CDR1 is KGHSH and CDR2 is LQKENI. V gave up 3 bases and J gave up 4 bases, with 12 bases separating them. The CDR3 DNA is TGTGCCAGCTCACCCGGGACCCGTAGCTATGGCTACACCTTC. It encodes CASSPGTRSYGYTF.

V gene TRBV7-6 combines with J gene TRBJ2-5; 7 nucleotides match TRBD2. The CDR3 extends over 14 amino acids. Germline CDR1 SGHVS, CDR2 FNYEAQ. The V segment lost 2 bases and the J segment 2 bases; nucleotides outside the gene matches: 2. As DNA, the CDR3 is TGTGCCAGCAGCTTATATAGCGGGCAAGAGACCCAGTACTTC. The encoded protein is CASSLYSGQETQYF.

The V call is TRBV24-1, the J call TRBJ1-2; tentative D call: TRBD1 (5 bases). Germline V CDR1 and CDR2: KGHDR, SFDVKD. This CDR3 spans 15 amino acids. Trimming took off 1 base at V and 7 bases at J, with 15 bases between the two ends. The CDR3 region has the DNA TGTGCCACCAGTGATTTTGAGGGACCAGGGTCTGGCTACACCTTC. Encoded protein: CATSDFEGPGSGYTF.

CDR3 residues: CASSLTLGSEQYF. The CDR3 coding sequence is TGTGCCAGCAGCTTAACGTTGGGTAGCGAGCAGTACTTC. The chain uses TRBV7-3 and TRBJ2-7; no reliable D call. The CDR3 loop spans 13 amino acids. Trimming removed 0 bases at V and 6 bases at J, with 9 bases between. CDR1 and CDR2 from the germline V gene are SGHTA and FQGTGA.

This clone appeared a single time. The V call is TRBV6-6, the J call TRBJ2-3; 8 bases line up with TRBD1. With V trimmed by 6 bases and J by 4 bases, 3 bases remained unmatched. Germline V CDR1 and CDR2: MNHNY, SVGAGI (reference sequence). The CDR3 runs to 13 residues. DNA of the CDR3: TGTGCCAGCAGCCCACAGGGGGCAGATACGCAGTATTTT. It is translated as CASSPQGADTQYF.

The genes are TRBV4-3 and TRBJ1-1; 7 bases are shared with TRBD1. This CDR3 comprises 15 residues. The germline V gene encodes CDR1 LGHNA and CDR2 YSLEER. V lost 0 bases to trimming and J lost 5 bases; unmatched junction nucleotides: 6. The CDR3 region is CASSQDRGLWTEAFF. The DNA for the CDR3 is TGCGCCAGCAGCCAAGATAGGGGGCTGTGGACTGAAGCTTTCTTT.

V is TRBV19 and J is TRBJ1-1; 7 nucleotides line up with TRBD1. V dropped 4 bases and J dropped 5; count of bases not matched to a gene: 7. The CDR3 contains 14 residues. The germline V gene has CDR1 LNHDA and CDR2 SQIVND (reference sequence). CDR3 region: CASSKAGGKTEAFF. The CDR3 DNA is TGTGCCAGTAGTAAGGCAGGGGGGAAAACTGAAGCTTTCTTT.

This clone has a single count. The chain recombines TRBV5-1 with TRBJ1-1; D remains unclear. V shed 5 bases and J shed 4 bases, with 15 bases lying between them. The CDR3 is 14 residues long. Germline loops: CDR1 SGHRS, CDR2 YFSETQ. The CDR3 coding sequence is TGCGCCAGCAGTTTCTCGACTCAAACCACTGAAGCTTTCTTT. Amino acid sequence: CASSFSTQTTEAFF.